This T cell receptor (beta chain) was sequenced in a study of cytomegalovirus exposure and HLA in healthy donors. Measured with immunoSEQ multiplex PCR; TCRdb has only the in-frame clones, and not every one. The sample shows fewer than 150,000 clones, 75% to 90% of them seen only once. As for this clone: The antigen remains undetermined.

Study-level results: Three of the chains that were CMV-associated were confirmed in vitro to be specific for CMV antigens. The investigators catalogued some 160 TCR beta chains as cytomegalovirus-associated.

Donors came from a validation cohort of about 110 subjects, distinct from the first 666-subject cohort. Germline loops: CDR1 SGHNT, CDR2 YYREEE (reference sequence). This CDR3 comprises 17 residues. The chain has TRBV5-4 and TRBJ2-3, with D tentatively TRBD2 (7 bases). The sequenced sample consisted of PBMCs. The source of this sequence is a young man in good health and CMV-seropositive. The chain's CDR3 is CASVPGGHTKNTDTQYF. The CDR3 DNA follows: TGTGCTTCTGTGCCCGGGGGGCATACAAAAAACACAGATACGCAGTATTTT. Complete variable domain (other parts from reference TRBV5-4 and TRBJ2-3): ETGVTQSPTHLIKTRGQQVTLRCSSQSGHNTVSWYQQALGQGPQFIFQYYREEENGRGNFPPRFSGLQFPNYSSELNVNALELDDSALYLCASVPGGHTKNTDTQYFGPGTRLTVL.